This TCR beta chain originates from a study of blood T cell repertoires in COVID-19. The wider study: Samples of COVID-19 (acute and convalescent) were obtained from the United States, Italy and Spain. PBMCs, B-cell-depleted T cells, or T cells provided the cDNA or gDNA that made up the material.

Trimming removed 6 bases from V and 4 bases from J, with 25 bases in between. CDR3 length equals 17 residues. Germline V gene sequence: CDR1 SEHNR, CDR2 FQNEAQ (reference sequence). Original processing methods: Counts of nucleated cells, estimated from reference gene primer amplification, were obtained. The assay was immunoSEQ multiplex PCR, and TCRdb's table has in-frame clones only and misses some. V and J calls and clone size are those listed in that table; D and trimming were worked out from the DNA. The data show about 130,000 clones, approximately 85% seen once. Sequenced material: peripheral blood. V gene TRBV7-9 combines with J gene TRBJ2-7; D is perhaps TRBD2 (7 bases). The receptor was derived from an elderly man with active or convalescent COVID-19. The CDR3 region has the DNA TGTGCCAGCAGGGGAAATCGGGGGCGGGGGCTCACATACGAGCAGTACTTC. Translated, it gives CASRGNRGRGLTYEQYF.